This T cell receptor beta chain emerged from a study of shared clonotypes between healthy human individuals. Comments on this clone: Its antigen remains unidentified.

Repertoires were generated with immunoSEQ multiplex PCR, while TCRdb's copy carries only in-frame clones and drops some. The sample includes roughly 2.1 million clones, 85% to 95% seen only once; the top ten take around 1.7%. Findings and caveats of the study: Against clonotypes common to all four donors, non-shared ones had lower generation probabilities.

Germline V gene data show CDR1 as WSHSY and CDR2 as SAAADI. The CDR3 consists of 14 residues. Trimming cost V 6 bases and J 1 base, with 12 bases left between them. Positively selected for CCR7, the CD45RO-negative cells used as naive CD8 cells excluded terminally differentiated effector memory CD45RA+ cells. Recent vaccinations or acute infections were absent in the healthy HIV-negative adult donors. Caucasian adults residing in Nashville, Tennessee made up all the donors. The genes are TRBV10-2 and TRBJ2-5, with D perhaps TRBD1 (6 bases). This sequence originates from a man younger than 35 in good health. Some clones in this sample may be carry-over from other donors' samples. Sequencing input: naive CD8+ T cells from PBMCs. The chain's CDR3 is CASSRDTSQETQYF. The CDR3 bases are TGCGCCAGCAGCCGGGACACTTCCCAAGAGACCCAGTACTTC.